The 9 T cell receptor beta chains given below trace back to one sample, sequenced in a study of cytomegalovirus exposure and HLA in healthy donors. This PCR relied on a set of 60 Vbeta primers and 13 Jbeta primers. Sequencing was performed with immunoSEQ multiplex PCR; in TCRdb, only in-frame clones are kept and a portion is missing. Listed are approximately 79,000 clones; roughly 0.8% falls within the top ten. Source material: PBMCs. The receptors were gathered from a boy under 18 in good health and CMV-seronegative.

The chain couples TRBV5-4 to TRBJ2-3; no definite D call. CDR1 and CDR2 (germline): SGHNT, YYREEE (reference sequence). Trimming pared 0 bases from V and 0 bases from J, leaving 5 bases between. This CDR3 region has 14 residues. The CDR3 coding sequence is TGTGCCAGCAGCTTGGAACTAAGCACAGATACGCAGTATTTT. It specifies CASSLELSTDTQYF.

This chain connects TRBV29-1 to TRBJ1-2, with 9 nucleotides matching TRBD1. CDR1 is SQVTM, CDR2 ANQGSEA, per germline. V was clipped by 7 bases and J by 4 bases; unmatched bases: 7. CDR3 length: 13 amino acids. CDR3: CSATGGGFYGYTF. The CDR3 bases are TGCAGCGCTACAGGGGGCGGGTTCTATGGCTACACCTTC.

The V gene is TRBV14, the J gene TRBJ2-2, with TRBD2 matching 8 bases. V lost 4 bases and J lost 4; bases outside the gene matches: 8. CDR1 and CDR2 (germline): SGHDN, FVKESK. This CDR3 is 16 amino acids long. The DNA for the CDR3 is TGTGCCAGCAGCCCCGGCGGGGGGCGTATCACCGGGGAGCTGTTTTTT. This encodes CASSPGGGRITGELFF.

V usage is TRBV30 and J usage is TRBJ2-1; possibly TRBD1 for D (5 bases). CDR1 and CDR2 from the germline V gene are GTSNPN and SVGIG (reference sequence). This CDR3 region has 16 residues. V lost 5 bases, J lost 8 bases, and 25 bases lay in between. The CDR3 nucleotides read TGTGCCTGGGGGCCCCCTGACAGACACCGGCCCGATGAGCAGTTCTTC. This gives the protein CAWGPPDRHRPDEQFF.

This chain connects TRBV5-4 to TRBJ1-2, with TRBD1 matching over 7 bases. Germline CDR1 is SGHNT and CDR2 is YYREEE (reference sequence). This CDR3 is built from 15 residues. Trimming removed 4 bases from V and 8 bases from J; junction bases left unmatched: 14. CDR3 nucleotides: TGTGCCAGCAGCACTAAGACCGGGACAGATAAAGGCTACACCTTC. The encoded protein is CASSTKTGTDKGYTF.

To note about this clone: One junction end disagrees with the germline gene, perhaps due to a read error. V gene TRBV2 combines with J gene TRBJ2-7; TRBD2 agrees at 8 bases. Per the germline V gene, CDR1 is SNHLY and CDR2 is FYNNEI. This CDR3 contains 14 residues. In nucleotides, the CDR3 is TGTGCCAGCAGTGTGCCGGGAGGGCTTGCTTATTCCGATTTC. Its protein is CASSVPGGLAYSDF.

The rearrangement uses TRBV18 and TRBJ1-2, with D unclear. This CDR3 comprises 11 residues. CDR1 is KGHSH and CDR2 is LQKENI in the germline V gene. V lost 6 bases to trimming and J lost 3 bases, with 5 bases between them. CDR3 sequence: CASSRDYGYTF. The CDR3 DNA sequence: TGTGCCAGCTCCCGTGACTATGGCTACACCTTC. The variable domain in full, completed from reference TRBV18 and TRBJ1-2, reads NAGVMQNPRHLVRRRGQEARLRCSPMKGHSHVYWYRQLPEEGLKFMVYLQKENIIDESGMPKERFSAEFPKEGPSILRIQQVVRGDSAAYFCASSRDYGYTFGSGTRLTVV.

This chain connects TRBV4-1 to TRBJ2-3; D not resolved. The CDR3 sequence is 15 residues long. V was clipped by 0 bases and J by 6 bases, with 13 bases between them. Germline CDR1 MGHRA, CDR2 YSYEKL. Here the CDR3 DNA reads TGCGCCAGCAGCCAAGATTTCGGCAGGTTGGATACGCAGTATTTT. It yields the protein CASSQDFGRLDTQYF.

The CDR3, as DNA: TGTGCCAGCAGTCGGGACAGGGCCTACGAGCAGTACTTC. This codes for CASSRDRAYEQYF. The chain is built from TRBV9 and TRBJ2-7, with TRBD1 matching over 9 bases. J was trimmed by 2 bases and V by 5 bases; bases with no gene match: 2. In germline, CDR1 is SGDLS, CDR2 YYNGEE. This CDR3 has 13 residues.